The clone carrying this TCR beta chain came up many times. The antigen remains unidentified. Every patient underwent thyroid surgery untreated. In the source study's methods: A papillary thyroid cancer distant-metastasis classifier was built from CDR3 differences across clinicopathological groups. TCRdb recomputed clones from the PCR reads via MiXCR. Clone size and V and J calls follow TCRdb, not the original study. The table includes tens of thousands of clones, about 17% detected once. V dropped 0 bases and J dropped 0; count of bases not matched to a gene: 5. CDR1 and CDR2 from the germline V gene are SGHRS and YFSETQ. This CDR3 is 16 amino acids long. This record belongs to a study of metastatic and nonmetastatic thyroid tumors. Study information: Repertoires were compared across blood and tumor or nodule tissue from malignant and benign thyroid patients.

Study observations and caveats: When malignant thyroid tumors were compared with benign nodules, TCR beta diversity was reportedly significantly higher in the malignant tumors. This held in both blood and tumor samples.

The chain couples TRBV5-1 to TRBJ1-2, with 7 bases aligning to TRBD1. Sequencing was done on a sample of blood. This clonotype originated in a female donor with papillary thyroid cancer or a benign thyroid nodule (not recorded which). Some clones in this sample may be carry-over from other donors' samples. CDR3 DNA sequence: TGCGCCAGCAGCTTGGGAGGGGGCCTAGCTAACTATGGCTACACCTTC. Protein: CASSLGGGLANYGYTF. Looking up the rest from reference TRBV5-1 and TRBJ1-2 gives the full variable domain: KAGVTQTPRYLIKTRGQQVTLSCSPISGHRSVSWYQQTPGQGLQFLFEYFSETQRNKGNFPGRFSGRQFSNSRSEMNVSTLELGDSALYLCASSLGGGLANYGYTFGSGTRLTVV.